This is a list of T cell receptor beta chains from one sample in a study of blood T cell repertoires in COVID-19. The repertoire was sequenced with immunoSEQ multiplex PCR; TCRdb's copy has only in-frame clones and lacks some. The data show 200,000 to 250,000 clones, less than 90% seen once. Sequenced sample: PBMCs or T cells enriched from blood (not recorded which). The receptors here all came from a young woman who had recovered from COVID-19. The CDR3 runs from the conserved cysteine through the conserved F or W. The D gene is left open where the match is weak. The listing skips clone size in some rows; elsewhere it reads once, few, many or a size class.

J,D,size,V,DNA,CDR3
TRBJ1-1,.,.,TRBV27,TGTGCCAGCAAGTATCTGCCTGGGAGCACTGAAGCTTTCTTT,CASKYLPGSTEAFF
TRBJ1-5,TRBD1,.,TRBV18,TGTGCCAGCTCACCCACGCGGACAGGGGAACAGCCCCAGCATTTT,CASSPTRTGEQPQHF
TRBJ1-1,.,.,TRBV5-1,TGCGCCAGCACCCGGGGGGGTGTGGACACTGAAGCTTTCTTT,CASTRGGVDTEAFF
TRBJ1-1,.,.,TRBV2,TGTGCCAGCAGTCCGCAAAGGGGTGAAGCTTTCTTT,CASSPQRGEAFF
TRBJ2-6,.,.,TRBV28,TGTGCCAGCTTTGGACTGCTCTCTGGGGCCAACGTCCTGACTTTC,CASFGLLSGANVLTF
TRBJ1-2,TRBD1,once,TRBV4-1,TGCGCCAGCAGCCAAGATCCTCAGACCGACAGGGCGGGTGGCTACACCTTC,CASSQDPQTDRAGGYTF
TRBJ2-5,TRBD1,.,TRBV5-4,TGTGCCAGCAGCCCGGACAGGGGGCTTCAAGAGACCCAGTACTTC,CASSPDRGLQETQYF
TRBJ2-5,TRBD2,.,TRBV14,TGTGCCAGCAGCGGGACTAGTTGGACCCAGTACTTC,CASSGTSWTQYF
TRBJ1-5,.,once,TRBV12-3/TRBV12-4,TGTGCCAGCGCAGGGGGCAATCAGCCCCAGCATTTT,CASAGGNQPQHF
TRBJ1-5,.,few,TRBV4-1,TGCGCCAGCAGCCAAGTTTTTCCGTATAGCAATCAGCCCCAGCATTTT,CASSQVFPYSNQPQHF
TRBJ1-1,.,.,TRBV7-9,TGTGCCAGCAGCGGATCAGGGGTCACTGAAGCTTTCTTT,CASSGSGVTEAFF
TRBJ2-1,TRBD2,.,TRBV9,TGTGCCAGCAGCCCGCCGGCAGTAACTAGCGGGGGCCCCAATGAGCAGTTCTTC,CASSPPAVTSGGPNEQFF
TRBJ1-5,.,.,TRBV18,TGTGCCAGCTCACCAACAGGACATAGCAATCAGCCCCAGCATTTT,CASSPTGHSNQPQHF
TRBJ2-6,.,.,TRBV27,TGTGCCAGCAGCATTACTCTGTCCGGGGCCAACGTCCTGACTTTC,CASSITLSGANVLTF
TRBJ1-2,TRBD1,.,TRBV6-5,TGTGCCAGCAGTTACGAGGAACAGGGGAATGGCTACACCTTC,CASSYEEQGNGYTF
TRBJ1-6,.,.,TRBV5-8,TGTGCCAGCAGCAAGACAGATAGCTCCTATAATTCACCCCTCCACTTT,CASSKTDSSYNSPLHF
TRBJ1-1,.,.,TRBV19,TGTGCCAGTAGTACCTGGGTGGCGAGGACTGAAGCTTTCTTT,CASSTWVARTEAFF
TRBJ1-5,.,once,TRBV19,TGTGCCAGCGGGGGTACGGGATCTCAGCCCCAGCATTTT,CASGGTGSQPQHF
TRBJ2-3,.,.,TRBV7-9,TGTGCCAGCAGCTCACGACACTTTAGCACAGATACGCAGTATTTT,CASSSRHFSTDTQYF
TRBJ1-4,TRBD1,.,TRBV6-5,TGTGCCAGCAGTACCTGGACAGGGAATGAAAAACTGTTTTTT,CASSTWTGNEKLFF
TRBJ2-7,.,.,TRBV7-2,TGTGCCAGCAGCTTATTTGCAGGGACCTACGAGCAGTACTTC,CASSLFAGTYEQYF
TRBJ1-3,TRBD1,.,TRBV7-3,TGTGCCAGCAGCTTACACAGGGGTATCTCTGGAAACACCATATATTTT,CASSLHRGISGNTIYF
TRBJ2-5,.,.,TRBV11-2,TGTGCCAGCAGCTTAGGACAGCTTCAAGAGACCCAGTACTTC,CASSLGQLQETQYF
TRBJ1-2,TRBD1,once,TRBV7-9,TGTGCCAGCAGTGGCGGGCAGGGGGGCTATGGCTACACCTTC,CASSGGQGGYGYTF
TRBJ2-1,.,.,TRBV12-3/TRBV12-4,TGTGCCAGCAGTTTCCCGGGTTACAATGAGCAGTTCTTC,CASSFPGYNEQFF
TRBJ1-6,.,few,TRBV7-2,TGTGCCAGCAGCTTTTCAGGGAACTATAATTCACCCCTCCACTTT,CASSFSGNYNSPLHF
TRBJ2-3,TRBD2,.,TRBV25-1,TGTGCCAGCAGTGAATGGGCCACTAGCGGGGCCAGCACAGATACGCAGTATTTT,CASSEWATSGASTDTQYF